This T cell receptor (beta chain) was captured by sequencing in a study of blood T cell repertoires in COVID-19. Only in-frame clones appear in the TCRdb table, and some are missing; sequencing was by immunoSEQ multiplex PCR. The sample has under 250,000 clones; around 82% are singletons. Trimming shortened V by 8 bases and J by 4 bases, and 14 bases separated the two germline ends. This CDR3 contains 13 residues. The V gene's germline CDR1 is SNHLY and CDR2 FYNNEI. The chain has TRBV2 and TRBJ2-5, with no clear D. Sequences were obtained from peripheral blood. The source is an older woman with acute or convalescent COVID-19. CDR3 protein: CASGLGLAETQYF. CDR3 nucleotides: TGTGCCAGCGGCCTGGGCTTGGCAGAGACCCAGTACTTC.